The rows below give T cell receptor beta chains drawn from one sample of a study of cytotoxic CD8 clonotypes in ibrutinib-treated CLL. Sequencing was performed with immunoSEQ multiplex PCR; in TCRdb, only in-frame clones are kept and a portion is missing. The repertoire holds approximately 330,000 clones, with approximately 80% as singletons. The sample consisted of PBMCs, taken before ibrutinib treatment. The origin of the receptors is a human donor with chronic lymphocytic leukemia. Both conserved end residues are part of each CDR3. The D gene is left open where the match is weak. Rows give clone size only sometimes, using once, few, many, or a class for an expanded clone.

few	TRBV4-1	-	TRBJ2-3	TGCGCCAGCAGCCAAGTGCAGGGTAGCTCAGATACGCAGTATTTT	CASSQVQGSSDTQYF
-	TRBV5-1	TRBD1	TRBJ2-2	TGCGCCAGCAGCTCCAAGCAGGGGGACGGGGAGCTGTTTTTT	CASSSKQGDGELFF
-	TRBV5-5	-	TRBJ1-4	TGTGCCAGCAGCTTGTTGGTTGCAACTAATGAAAAACTGTTTTTT	CASSLLVATNEKLFF
few	TRBV5-1	-	TRBJ2-3	TGCGCCAGCAGCTTGGCCCCGGGCACAGATACGCAGTATTTT	CASSLAPGTDTQYF
-	TRBV28	-	TRBJ2-7	TGTGCCAGCACCCCCGCCGGGGAGGAGTACGAGCAGTACTTC	CASTPAGEEYEQYF
-	TRBV5-6	-	TRBJ2-7	TGTGCCAGCACCGTTTTGGGGGGACTCCCGTACGAGCAGTACTTC	CASTVLGGLPYEQYF
-	TRBV2	-	TRBJ1-1	TGTGCCAGCAGTTATAGGACTGAAGCTTTCTTT	CASSYRTEAFF
-	TRBV4-2	-	TRBJ2-1	TGTGCCAGCAGCCAGGCCAACAATGAGCAGTTCTTC	CASSQANNEQFF
-	TRBV4-2	-	TRBJ1-2	TGTGCCAGCAGCCGCGTTTCTAGATTGGGGGGGAACTATGGCTACACCTTC	CASSRVSRLGGNYGYTF
-	TRBV15	TRBD1	TRBJ2-3	TGTGCCACCAGCTCATCGACGTTACCGGGACAGGGGGCCTACACAGATACGCAGTATTTT	CATSSSTLPGQGAYTDTQYF
-	TRBV5-6	TRBD2	TRBJ2-3	TGTGCCAGCAGCTGGGGGCCGAGCGGGGGCCCCTACACAGATACGCAGTATTTT	CASSWGPSGGPYTDTQYF
-	TRBV6-5	TRBD1	TRBJ2-1	TGTGCCAGCCGGGACAGGGGGTACAATGAGCAGTTCTTC	CASRDRGYNEQFF
once	TRBV4-2	-	TRBJ2-2	TGTGCCAGCAGCCAAACCGGCGCCAGGGCGGGCACCGGGGAGCTGTTTTTT	CASSQTGARAGTGELFF
few	TRBV11-2	TRBD1	TRBJ2-7	TGTGCCAGCAGCCGAGTCCGGGACAGGGGCTCCTACGAGCAGTACTTC	CASSRVRDRGSYEQYF
-	TRBV27	-	TRBJ1-5	TGTGCCAGCAGTTTAAAGGGCAGGGTAAGCAATCAGCCCCAGCATTTT	CASSLKGRVSNQPQHF
-	TRBV27	-	TRBJ2-7	TGTGCCAGCAGTTTATCGGGGGGAATACTTTACGAGCAGTACTTC	CASSLSGGILYEQYF
-	TRBV5-1	TRBD1	TRBJ2-1	TGCGCCAGCAGCTTCGGACAGGGGGCAGGCAATGAGCAGTTCTTC	CASSFGQGAGNEQFF
few	TRBV6-5	TRBD1	TRBJ2-6	TGTGCCAGCAGGAGACAGGGTTACGCCCTGACTTTC	CASRRQGYALTF
-	TRBV2	-	TRBJ2-7	TGTGCCAGCAGTGGGACCTCCTACGAGCAGTACTTC	CASSGTSYEQYF
few	TRBV28	-	TRBJ1-1	TGTGCCAGTAAGGGACTCCGCTGGAACACTGAAGCTTTCTTT	CASKGLRWNTEAFF
once	TRBV2	-	TRBJ1-2	TGTGCCAGCAGTGAAGCAGGGGGTTCTAACTATGGCTACACCTTC	CASSEAGGSNYGYTF
-	TRBV18	-	TRBJ2-5	TGTGCCAGCTCACCTCCCGTGGTGCGAGAGACCCAGTACTTC	CASSPPVVRETQYF
-	TRBV4-3	TRBD1	TRBJ1-1	TGCGCCAGCAGCCAAGATCGGGCAGGGGGCTGGAACACTGAAGCTTTCTTT	CASSQDRAGGWNTEAFF
-	TRBV5-4	-	TRBJ2-7	TGTGCCAGCAGCTTGGGGGGACCCTACGAGCAGTACTTC	CASSLGGPYEQYF
-	TRBV5-6	-	TRBJ2-1	TGTGCCAGCAGCTTGTACGATGAGCAGTTCTTC	CASSLYDEQFF
few	TRBV6-1	-	TRBJ2-2	TGTGCCAGCAGTGAAGCTAACTACAGGGTAATAACCGGGGAGCTGTTTTTT	CASSEANYRVITGELFF
-	TRBV7-9	-	TRBJ1-3	TGTGCCAGCAGCCACCGGGACACCTTCTCTGGAAACACCATATATTTT	CASSHRDTFSGNTIYF
-	TRBV27	-	TRBJ2-1	TGTGCCAGCAGTTTATCGACGAGAGAGCAGTTCTTC	CASSLSTREQFF
-	TRBV6-1	-	TRBJ2-1	TGTGCCAGCAGTGAAATGGGGAGCGCTGCCGAGCAGTTCTTC	CASSEMGSAAEQFF
-	TRBV7-7	-	TRBJ2-5	TGTGCCAGCAGCTTAGGAGGCGGGGCCGGGCAAGAGACCCAGTACTTC	CASSLGGGAGQETQYF
-	TRBV27	TRBD2	TRBJ2-7	TGTGCCAGCAGTCCAGCCCCCGAGCGGGAGCTCTCCTACGAGCAGTACTTC	CASSPAPERELSYEQYF
-	TRBV25-1	-	TRBJ1-1	TGTGCCAGCAGTCTGGTAACGAACACTGAAGCTTTCTTT	CASSLVTNTEAFF
once	TRBV5-4	TRBD1	TRBJ1-2	TGTGCCAGCAGCCCGGGGGTACAGGGGTTCTATGGCTACACCTTC	CASSPGVQGFYGYTF
once	TRBV18	TRBD1	TRBJ1-2	TGTGCCAGCTCTCCTCCGGGACAGGGTATATCAGGCTACACCTTC	CASSPPGQGISGYTF
-	TRBV19	-	TRBJ1-5	TGTGCCAGTAGTCCAAGCCCTCGCGGGATAAGCAATCAGCCCCAGCATTTT	CASSPSPRGISNQPQHF
-	TRBV4-1	TRBD1	TRBJ1-1	TGCGCCAGCAGCCAGGGGACAGGGGTCACTGAAGCTTTCTTT	CASSQGTGVTEAFF
-	TRBV11-2	-	TRBJ2-7	TGTGCCAGCAGCTCCACGGGTCTGGATTTCTACGAGCAGTACTTC	CASSSTGLDFYEQYF
-	TRBV25-1	-	TRBJ2-5	TGTGCCAGCACGAAATCCCAAGAGACCCAGTACTTC	CASTKSQETQYF
once	TRBV6-1	-	TRBJ1-4	TGTGCCAGCAGTCGGACACCAACTAATGAAAAACTGTTTTTT	CASSRTPTNEKLFF
-	TRBV5-4	-	TRBJ2-3	TGTGCCAGCAGCTTGGCGGCCGGCACAGATACGCAGTATTTT	CASSLAAGTDTQYF
-	TRBV28	-	TRBJ1-5	TGTGCCAGCACCGCCGTTGCCCAGCCCCAGCATTTT	CASTAVAQPQHF
once	TRBV4-2	-	TRBJ2-1	TGTGCCAGCAGCCAACAGGGTAATGAGCAGTTCTTC	CASSQQGNEQFF
-	TRBV5-4	-	TRBJ2-1	TGTGCCCTCAAGGGAATCCAGGGAAATGCTGAGCAGTTCTTC	CALKGIQGNAEQFF
-	TRBV9	-	TRBJ2-7	TGTGCCAGCAGCGTTCAGGGCCACCAGGGAGGCGAGCAGTACTTC	CASSVQGHQGGEQYF
-	TRBV7-2	-	TRBJ2-2	TGTGCCAGCAGCTTAGCCGCCACGAACACCGGGGAGCTGTTTTTT	CASSLAATNTGELFF
-	TRBV5-6	-	TRBJ2-7	TGTGCCAGCAGCTTTGTTCCGGGGTCCGAGCAGTACTTC	CASSFVPGSEQYF
-	TRBV27	TRBD1	TRBJ1-2	TGTGCCAGCAGTCTACAGGGGAACTATGGCTACACCTTC	CASSLQGNYGYTF
-	TRBV7-2	-	TRBJ2-7	TGTGCCAGCAGCTTTAAGACTCCCTCCTACGAGCAGTACTTC	CASSFKTPSYEQYF
-	TRBV14	-	TRBJ2-7	TGTGCCAGCAGCCACGCGGTGAGATCGGAACAGTACTTC	CASSHAVRSEQYF
-	TRBV7-8	TRBD1	TRBJ2-7	TGTGCCAGCAGCTTACATTCTAGGGACAGGAGCTCCTACGAGCAGTACTTC	CASSLHSRDRSSYEQYF
-	TRBV6-5	TRBD1	TRBJ1-1	TGTGCCATCTCGACAGGGGCAAGAACTGAAGCTTTCTTT	CAISTGARTEAFF
-	TRBV2	-	TRBJ1-2	TGTGCCAGGACAAGTCGGCAGAAAGCTAACTATGGCTACACCTTC	CARTSRQKANYGYTF
-	TRBV18	TRBD2	TRBJ2-2	TGTGCCAGCTCTCTCGGACTAGCGGGAGTTTTCACCGGGGAGCTGTTTTTT	CASSLGLAGVFTGELFF